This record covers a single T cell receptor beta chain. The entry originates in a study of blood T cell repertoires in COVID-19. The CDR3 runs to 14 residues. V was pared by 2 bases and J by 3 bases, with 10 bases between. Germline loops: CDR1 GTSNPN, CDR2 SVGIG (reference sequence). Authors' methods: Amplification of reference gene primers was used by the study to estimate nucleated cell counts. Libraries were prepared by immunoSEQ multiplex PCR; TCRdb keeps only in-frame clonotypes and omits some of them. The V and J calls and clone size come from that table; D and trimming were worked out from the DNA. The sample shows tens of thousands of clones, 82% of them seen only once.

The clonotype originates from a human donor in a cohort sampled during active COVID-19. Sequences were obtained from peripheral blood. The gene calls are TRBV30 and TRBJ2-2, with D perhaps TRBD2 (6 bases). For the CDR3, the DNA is TGTGCCTGGAGTCCCAGCGGGTACACCGGGGAGCTGTTTTTT. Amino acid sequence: CAWSPSGYTGELFF.